This is a list of T cell receptor beta chains from one sample in a study of CD8 T cell repertoires and HIV-1 epitope variants. These receptors are not linked to any known antigen. The assay was immunoSEQ multiplex PCR, and TCRdb's table has in-frame clones only and misses some. Of several thousand clones listed, about 62% are singletons. Sample: cultured CD8+ T cells derived from PBMCs. The receptors originated from a male donor with HIV. Both conserved end residues are trimmed from each CDR3.

v_call: TRBV5-4
cdr3_aa: ASRDWTAEDYT

v_call: TRBV4-3
cdr3_aa: ASSLKRSGARVTDTQY

v_call: TRBV5-4
cdr3_aa: ASSHTVGQLTYEQY

v_call: TRBV5-6
cdr3_aa: ASSGTPTYEQY

v_call: TRBV28
cdr3_aa: ASSLTSGSDEQY

v_call: TRBV27
cdr3_aa: ASSPRGARAGYGYT

v_call: TRBV6-6
cdr3_aa: ASRAGVGELF

v_call: TRBV9
cdr3_aa: ASSPWAGGSYEQY

v_call: TRBV7-8
cdr3_aa: ASSAEDKAGANVLT

v_call: TRBV7-9
cdr3_aa: ASSPPPSGAAYEQY

v_call: TRBV19
cdr3_aa: ASSIVAGAVDTQY

v_call: TRBV19
cdr3_aa: ASSIDHRVGTDTQY

v_call: TRBV28
cdr3_aa: ASSPLRNIQY

v_call: TRBV9
cdr3_aa: ASSVGGGTGELF

v_call: TRBV14
cdr3_aa: ASSPITGIGYT

v_call: TRBV5-8
cdr3_aa: ASSLDKTDDYLRAQH